This TCR beta chain was captured by sequencing in a study of beta chain features in type 1 diabetes (dated by TCRdb to between 2018 and 2020). For the wider study: Mean age, gender distribution, total cell number and subset yield did not differ between patients and healthy donors. Regulatory and stem cell-like memory subsets were isolated from only 8 patients and about eight healthy donors, whereas naive and central memory subsets came from all 30 or so donors. A total of under 120,000,000 sorted cells were examined across all samples, and RNA yield correlated strongly with the number of cells per subset. The study compared the TCRB repertoires of sorted circulating CD4+ T cell subsets in recently diagnosed type 1 diabetes patients with those in matched healthy donors.

Study-wide findings and limitations: Shorter templates might be favored by PCR, yet because patient and control samples were amplified and corrected together, any such skew would affect both groups equally. Because the HLA sub-analyses included only small numbers of individuals, any influence of HLA type on TCRB rearrangement was left unresolved. At VDJ recombination sites, type 1 diabetes patients had fewer insertions and more deleted nucleotides, which implies abnormalities in thymic rearrangement. The naive, central memory and regulatory TCRB repertoires appeared to resemble one another more closely among patients than among healthy donors. Because cDNA rather than genomic DNA was sequenced, highly expressing activated cells could have been over-represented, although no difference in activation and CD3 levels was found between groups. In all four CD4+ subsets, TCRB CDR3 length was moderately but significantly shorter in type 1 diabetes patients.

This clone was counted a few times. The specificity of this receptor is unknown. There are no base qualities to consult, and no much larger clone falls within one base. All of the isolated RNA was reverse transcribed with the High Capacity cDNA Reverse Transcription Kit, so expressed TCRB transcripts were sequenced. Deep immunoSEQ sequencing was performed on naive, central memory and regulatory T cell samples, with an average of around 3.5 million total reads per sample. Sorted cells were lysed in RLT buffer and RNA was extracted with DNase-treated RNeasy Micro or Mini kits, depending on cell number. Each cell subset was processed separately to prevent cross-contamination, with patient and healthy donor samples processed together. The immunoSEQ multiplex PCR was used to amplify TCRB sequences from cDNA, yielding 87-bp fragments that span the CDR3 region. Amplicons were sequenced on the Illumina HiSeq platform. As for the authors' bioinformatics: PCR bias was computationally corrected using synthetic template baselines, reads within Hamming distance 2 were collapsed, and singletons that could not be merged were discarded. By aligning reads against IMGT, V, D and J genes, CDR3 length, and insertions or deletions at six rearrangement sites were assigned. Clonotype counts were normalized to sorted cell number within each subset before computing true diversity and Gini coefficients with the tcR R package. The overlap coefficient, calculated on TCRB nucleotide sequences, was used to quantify repertoire sharing. TCRdb provides this immuneACCESS table in a form limited to in-frame rearrangements. Some clones are lacking; in checked studies, under half of them reflect an unresolved V gene, and why the rest are absent is not known. Clone size and the V and J calls come from that table; the DNA yielded D and trimming. The sample has 150,000 or so clones on record, about 51% of them singletons. The ten largest clones represent 0.4% to 0.5% of the sample.

From its cysteine to its phenylalanine, the CDR3 spans 15 amino acids. Only CDR3 DNA is held: 45 bases, read in frame from base 1. The germline V and J ends show losses of 6 bases and 4 bases respectively, and no gene match explains 8 bases of the junction. The germline V gene yields MDHEN for CDR1 and SYDVKM for CDR2. Each donor gave one peripheral blood draw, roughly 120 mL on average, collected into heparinised tubes. A BD FACSAria II and a panel including CD45RO, CCR7, CD25, CD127, CD95 and CD27 were used to sort naive, central memory, regulatory and stem cell-like memory CD4+ T cells. Purity was above 95% for every sorted population. Right away, PBMCs were isolated by Lymphoprep density gradient centrifugation and were stained directly, with no culture step. So that batch effects would be minimized, each experiment stained and sorted samples in pairs, pairing one healthy donor with one patient.

The receptor was derived from a man aged 18 to 30 in good health. The receptor chain draws on TRBV28 and TRBJ2-1; 8 nucleotides in the junction match TRBD2. The specimen was Tregs from blood. Explained via the paper, the cell subset or site label denotes: regulatory CD4+ T cells. The DNA sequence is as follows: TGTGCCAGCAGCTTCCTCGGGACTAGGTACAATGAGCAGTTCTTC. Translated, this gives CASSFLGTRYNEQFF. Here the CDR3 is joined to the reference TRBV28 and TRBJ2-1 genes, and the full variable domain is: DVKVTQSSRYLVKRTGEKVFLECVQDMDHENMFWYRQDPGLGLRLIYFSYDVKMKEKGDIPEGYSVSREKKERFSLILESASTNQTSMYLCASSFLGTRYNEQFFGPGTRLTVL.